Sequencing of this T cell receptor (beta chain) was carried out in a study of T cell responses to AZD1222 COVID-19 vaccine. CDR3 size: 16 residues. Looked up from germline, CDR1 is MGHRA and CDR2 is YSYEKL. V dropped 0 bases and J dropped 4 bases, with 13 bases sitting between them. Clones were read by immunoSEQ multiplex PCR, and TCRdb kept only the in-frame ones, dropping some. Of about 140,000 clones listed, 80% to 90% were seen once; the top ten hold 2.5% to 3.5%. This clonotype originated in an adult in good health. The starting material was peripheral blood, obtained on day 0 of AZD1222 vaccination. J is TRBJ1-5 and V is TRBV4-1; tentative D call: TRBD1 (5 bases). CDR3 sequence (DNA): TGCGCCAGCAGCCAAGAGGCGAGGCGACAGAATCAGCCCCAGCATTTT. Its protein product is CASSQEARRQNQPQHF.